The TCR beta chain under discussion was sequenced for a study of cytomegalovirus exposure and HLA in healthy donors (dated by TCRdb to about 2017). A note on the overall study: A later analysis indicated that the 100 to 150 validation repertoires were generated on the platform also employed for the 650 to 850 repertoires of the first cohort. The aim of the study was to test whether cataloging public T cell receptors could identify signatures of past pathogen exposure. Along with the roughly 670-subject first cohort, a separate validation cohort of over a hundred different subjects was used. To predict cytomegalovirus infection status, the study combined high-throughput TCR immunosequencing, statistical association of individual TCRs with disease status, and machine learning.

What the research found in general, with its limitations: Most TCR sequences were observed very rarely across donors, whereas some public TCRs were present in many individuals. Cytomegalovirus status was reported to be diagnosed by the classifier with high specificity and sensitivity in both the original and validation cohorts. The study listed approximately 160 TCR beta chains as associated with cytomegalovirus. The validation cohort had no HLA typing available for a later analysis, so co-occurrence within that cohort was assessed over all 120 or so repertoires. According to the authors, the approach could potentially be generalized to other disease states and immunological phenotypes. A few of the identified cytomegalovirus-associated TCR beta chains were confirmed in vitro to be specific for cytomegalovirus antigens. Subsequent analysis determined that TCRs grouped into clusters in the first cohort also showed a tendency toward co-occurrence across the 120 or so validation repertoires, and roughly 95% of cluster scores exceeded 0.

Library creation used the immunoSEQ multiplex PCR assay. From the authors' description of their analysis: To diagnose cytomegalovirus status from the catalog of TCR beta chain sequences, a statistical classification framework was built. This is the immuneACCESS table as TCRdb keeps it, with only in-frame sequences that have V and J called. A part of the clones is gone; compared with another copy, unresolved V genes explain less than half, and the rest is unexplained. The V and J calls and clone size come from that table; D and trimming were worked out from the DNA. The sample table holds tens of thousands of clones, of which about 94% were seen once. Clones ranked in the top ten supply about 4.3% of the sample. The CDR3 goes from the cysteine to the phenylalanine over 12 residues. The kept DNA is CDR3 alone, 36 bases in frame from the first base. V loses 0 bases of germline sequence and J loses 7 bases, and the interval between the two ends is 4 bases. As encoded in the germline V gene, CDR1 is SNHLY while CDR2 is FYNNEI.

Regarding this clone: There is no known antigen for this receptor. No qualities accompany the bases; no much larger clone lies one base away.

The donors were included in the validation cohort of over a hundred subjects, a group kept apart from the roughly 700-subject first cohort. The chain employs TRBV2 and TRBJ1-5; no D gene can be assigned with confidence. The specimen sequenced was PBMCs. The clonotype comes from a man between 18 and 29 years old in good health and CMV-seropositive. The nucleotides read TGTGCCAGCAGTGAAGCGCGGCAGCCCCAGCATTTT. Translated, it reads CASSEARQPQHF.